A selection of T cell receptor beta chains follows, all from one sample in a study of blood T cell repertoires in COVID-19. The data were produced by immunoSEQ multiplex PCR, yet TCRdb's version contains in-frame clones alone and is incomplete. In the table there are about 190,000 clones, around nine tenths of which are singletons. Sequenced input: peripheral blood. The receptors here all came from a man aged 40-49 years with acute or convalescent COVID-19. The CDR3 runs from the conserved cysteine through the conserved F or W. Fields, in order: clone size, J gene, D gene, V gene, CDR3 DNA, CDR3 protein. A D gene is named only where the DNA matches it firmly. Only some rows state a clone size, as once, few, many or a class for expanded clones.

NA,TRBJ1-3,NA,TRBV11-2,TGTGCCAGCAGACGACAGCTTTCCTCTGGAAACACCATATATTTT,CASRRQLSSGNTIYF
NA,TRBJ1-2,NA,TRBV4-1,TGCGCCAGCAGCCAAGTCGGTCAGGGCCATGGCTACACCTTC,CASSQVGQGHGYTF
NA,TRBJ1-2,TRBD1,TRBV10-3,TGTGCCATCAGTAGGGACAGGGAGTATGGCTATGGCTACACCTTC,CAISRDREYGYGYTF
NA,TRBJ1-2,NA,TRBV19,TGTGCCAGTAGTAAGAACAGATCCTATGGCTACACCTTC,CASSKNRSYGYTF
NA,TRBJ2-7,NA,TRBV6-5,TGTGCCAGCGGACTCCCTGCTTACGAGCAGTACTTC,CASGLPAYEQYF
NA,TRBJ1-1,NA,TRBV7-3,TGTGCCAGCGGCAGGGGCTTGAACACTGAAGCTTTCTTT,CASGRGLNTEAFF
NA,TRBJ2-1,NA,TRBV12-3/TRBV12-4,TGTGCCAGCAGAACTAGCCCCAACAATGAGCAGTTCTTC,CASRTSPNNEQFF
NA,TRBJ1-2,NA,TRBV11-2,TGTGCCAGCAGCTTAGATCGGGGGTCGGATGGCTACACCTTC,CASSLDRGSDGYTF
NA,TRBJ1-1,NA,TRBV5-8,TGTGCCAGCAGCATACACAGGGAAGAAGCTTTCTTT,CASSIHREEAFF
NA,TRBJ1-4,TRBD1,TRBV5-1,TGCGCCAGCAGGACGGGACAGGGTAGCACTAATGAAAAACTGTTTTTT,CASRTGQGSTNEKLFF
NA,TRBJ2-7,NA,TRBV7-2,TGTGCCAGCAGCCTAGACGGGACTCTGGACGAGCAGTACTTC,CASSLDGTLDEQYF
NA,TRBJ1-1,NA,TRBV27,TGTGCCAGCAGTTTACTCGGTAACACTGAAGCTTTCTTT,CASSLLGNTEAFF
NA,TRBJ1-1,NA,TRBV6-5,TGTGCCAGCAGTTACTCGATTCGGAGTGAAGCTTTCTTT,CASSYSIRSEAFF
NA,TRBJ2-3,TRBD2,TRBV2,TGTGCCAGCAGAGATTTAGCGGGGGGGACAGATACGCAGTATTTT,CASRDLAGGTDTQYF
NA,TRBJ1-1,NA,TRBV28,TGTGCCAGCAGTTCCGGGGGGAGGTTGAACACTGAAGCTTTCTTT,CASSSGGRLNTEAFF
NA,TRBJ1-3,NA,TRBV11-2,TGTGCCAGCAGCTGGTTTTCAGGTGACTCTGGAAACACCATATATTTT,CASSWFSGDSGNTIYF
NA,TRBJ1-5,NA,TRBV11-2,TGTGCCAGCAGCTTAGGGGCAGGTCAGCCCCAGCATTTT,CASSLGAGQPQHF
NA,TRBJ2-3,NA,TRBV27,TGTGCCAGCAGTTTGTCTAGCACAGATACGCAGTATTTT,CASSLSSTDTQYF
NA,TRBJ1-2,NA,TRBV27,TGTGCCAGCAGTTTGGGGACACATGCTAACTATGGCTACACCTTC,CASSLGTHANYGYTF
NA,TRBJ2-7,TRBD1,TRBV7-2,TGTGCCAGCAGCTTCAGGGGGTACTACGAGCAGTACTTC,CASSFRGYYEQYF
NA,TRBJ1-1,NA,TRBV28,TGTGCCAGCAGCCTACTCCAAATAACAGGGATTACTGAAGCTTTCTTT,CASSLLQITGITEAFF
few,TRBJ1-1,NA,TRBV6-5,TGTGCCAGCAGTTACCGTTTCGACAGTACTGAAGCTTTCTTT,CASSYRFDSTEAFF
NA,TRBJ2-7,TRBD1,TRBV4-3,TGCGCCAGCAGCCAAGACAGCACGGGGACAGCCTACGAGCAGTACTTC,CASSQDSTGTAYEQYF
NA,TRBJ1-1,TRBD1,TRBV2,TGTGCCAGCACGGGACAGCCGAACACTGAAGCTTTCTTT,CASTGQPNTEAFF
NA,TRBJ1-2,NA,TRBV21-1,TGTGCCAGCAGCAAAGGTGGAGGGGGCAGGTATGGCTACACCTTC,CASSKGGGGRYGYTF
NA,TRBJ1-1,NA,TRBV7-2,TGTGCCAGCAGCTCAGCCCCAGTCGGGGTCACTGAAGCTTTCTTT,CASSSAPVGVTEAFF
NA,TRBJ2-3,NA,TRBV15,TGTGCCACCAGCAGAGCGGGCCCCCTAGCACAGCTTACGCAGTATTTT,CATSRAGPLAQLTQYF
few,TRBJ1-4,TRBD1,TRBV2,TGTGCCAGCAGTGAGGGTTTACAGGGACAGGCAAAACTGTTTTTT,CASSEGLQGQAKLFF
NA,TRBJ2-1,TRBD2,TRBV9,TGTGCCAGCAGCGTTCGAGCGGGGACCGGTAATGAGCAGTTCTTC,CASSVRAGTGNEQFF
NA,TRBJ1-1,NA,TRBV2,TGTGCCAGCAGTGCCCCAGGGGAAACGGCTTTCTTT,CASSAPGETAFF
NA,TRBJ2-7,NA,TRBV5-1,TGCGCCAGCAGCGCGGGCCCTACCTACGAGCAGTACTTC,CASSAGPTYEQYF
once,TRBJ1-2,NA,TRBV10-3,TGTGCCATCAACGACCCCGGGACAACCTATGGCTACACCTTC,CAINDPGTTYGYTF
NA,TRBJ2-3,TRBD2,TRBV24-1,TGTGCCACCAGTGAACTGCTATTGGCGCGGGGGGGCACAGATACGCAGTATTTT,CATSELLLARGGTDTQYF
once,TRBJ1-1,TRBD1,TRBV13,TGTGCCAGCAGCTTAATAAATCAGCAGGGGGTCTTT,CASSLINQQGVF
NA,TRBJ2-3,TRBD2,TRBV9,TGTGCCAGCAGCGCAGGGACTAGCGGACCTTCTGGTACGCAGTATTTT,CASSAGTSGPSGTQYF
NA,TRBJ2-7,NA,TRBV30,TGTGCCTGGAGTGTAACTCCTAGTGACTCCTACGAGCAGTACTTC,CAWSVTPSDSYEQYF
few,TRBJ2-1,TRBD2,TRBV2,TGTGCCAGCAGTACGGGGACTAGCTCCTACAATGAGCAGTTCTTC,CASSTGTSSYNEQFF
NA,TRBJ2-5,NA,TRBV5-4,TGTGCCAGCAGCTTCCCCGGGGGGCAACAAGAGACCCAGTACTTC,CASSFPGGQQETQYF
once,TRBJ1-2,NA,TRBV4-3,TGCGCCAGCAGCCTCGGACTGCCACCTTTAGCTAACTATGGCTACACCTTC,CASSLGLPPLANYGYTF
NA,TRBJ2-5,NA,TRBV5-1,TGCGCCAGCAGCTCTCAAGAGACCCAGTACTTC,CASSSQETQYF
NA,TRBJ1-2,TRBD1,TRBV30,TGTGCCTGGAGTGCGGGTGTGGGACAGGGATATGGCTACACCTTC,CAWSAGVGQGYGYTF
NA,TRBJ2-3,TRBD1,TRBV12-3/TRBV12-4,TGTGCCAGCAGTTTCCTTATGGGACAGGTCTCGGATTTT,CASSFLMGQVSDF
NA,TRBJ2-1,NA,TRBV19,TGTGCCAGTAGTATAGGCGGCCGGGTAGCAGATGAGCAGTTCTTC,CASSIGGRVADEQFF
NA,TRBJ1-1,NA,TRBV4-1,TGCGCCAGCAGCCAAGATGGTAGGGGCGCAAGAAACACTGAAGCTTTCTTT,CASSQDGRGARNTEAFF
NA,TRBJ2-7,TRBD2,TRBV10-2,TGCGCCAGCAGTGAATCAGGGAGGGACGGAGACTACGAGCAGTACTTC,CASSESGRDGDYEQYF
NA,TRBJ2-7,TRBD1,TRBV9,TGTGCCAGCAGCGGATCAACAGGGGGCTTCTACGAGCAGTACTTC,CASSGSTGGFYEQYF
NA,TRBJ2-1,TRBD2,TRBV30,TGTGCCTGGACCCCGACTAGCTACGGTGAGCAGTTCTTC,CAWTPTSYGEQFF
NA,TRBJ1-3,NA,TRBV2,TGTGCCATCTGGACTGGGACTCTACGGACTGGAAACACCATATATTTT,CAIWTGTLRTGNTIYF